This TCR beta chain stems from a study of shared clonotypes between healthy human individuals. At the level of the study: A donor's plate count was three for CD4 naive and three for CD4 memory; CD8 naive had two and CD8 memory one. Study-wide points: Researchers sampled only blood; tissue repertoires likely differ.

Every immunoSEQ plate was one replicate of a subset's evenly spread DNA. Original processing methods: ImmunoSEQ sequences covered only the junction and lacked quality scores; filtering therefore differed. Sequencing used immunoSEQ multiplex PCR; TCRdb keeps in-frame clones, though not all of them. The V and J calls and clone size were taken over from that table, and D and trimming were inferred from the DNA. The sample consists of some 1,400,000 clones, 96% of them appearing once. As concerns this clone: No antigen is known for it.

Germline V gene sequence: CDR1 LNHNV, CDR2 YYDKDF (reference sequence). V was clipped by 3 bases and J by 5 bases, with 13 bases between them. This CDR3 has 15 residues. V is TRBV15 and J is TRBJ1-4; no firm D call. The specimen sequenced was naive CD4+ T cells sorted from blood. Subset noted: CD45RA+ positively selected. The origin of this receptor is a man aged 25 to 40 in good health. The chain's CDR3 is CATSSPRLKNEKLFF. CDR3 sequence (DNA): TGTGCCACCAGCAGCCCCCGACTGAAGAATGAAAAACTGTTTTTT.